The 19 T cell receptor beta chains listed next were all sequenced from one sample in a study of cytomegalovirus exposure and HLA in healthy donors. The PCR was carried out with 60 Vbeta primers and 13 Jbeta primers. The repertoire was sequenced with immunoSEQ multiplex PCR; TCRdb's copy has only in-frame clones and lacks some. In the table there are around 250,000 clones, about 80% of which are singletons. The sample taken for sequencing was PBMCs. These receptor sequences come from a woman aged 55-69 years in good health and CMV-seropositive.

The chain carries TRBV2 and TRBJ1-2; 7 bases agree with TRBD1. Trimming removed 4 bases from V and 6 bases from J; junction bases left unmatched: 11. This CDR3 comprises 15 residues. The germline gives CDR1 SNHLY, CDR2 FYNNEI. CDR3 residues: CASSGGQRGSDGYTF. In DNA form, the CDR3 reads TGTGCCAGCAGTGGGGGACAGAGAGGTAGTGATGGCTACACCTTC.

This clone was detected once. The chain is built from TRBV5-1 and TRBJ2-7; D gene ambiguous. Germline values: CDR1 SGHRS, CDR2 YFSETQ. CDR3 length: 13 amino acids. Trimming shortened V by 0 bases and J by 2 bases, and 6 bases separated the two germline ends. CDR3 in amino acids: CASSLGGPYEQYF. CDR3 nucleotide sequence: TGCGCCAGCAGCTTGGGCGGTCCCTACGAGCAGTACTTC.

For the CDR3, the DNA is TGTGCCAGTAGGGGTTGGGGCACAGATACGCAGTATTTT. Translated, it gives CASRGWGTDTQYF. This chain links TRBV6-5 with TRBJ2-3, with D possibly TRBD1 on 5 matching bases. The CDR3 is 13 residues long. The V end lost 9 bases, the J end lost 1 base, and 11 bases lay between the germline ends. In germline, CDR1 is MNHEY, CDR2 SVGAGI.

This rearrangement joins TRBV27 to TRBJ1-5, with 7 nucleotides matching TRBD1. This CDR3 is 14 amino acids long. Germline trimming cut 3 bases from V and 7 bases from J; bases unmatched to any gene: 6. In germline, CDR1 is MNHEY, CDR2 SMNVEV (reference sequence). CDR3 residues: CASSLRDSLQPQHF. CDR3 coding DNA: TGTGCCAGCAGTTTGAGGGACAGCCTACAGCCCCAGCATTTT.

The chain recombines TRBV14 with TRBJ2-5; unclear D gene. Germline V CDR1 and CDR2: SGHDN, FVKESK. The CDR3 is 14 amino acids. Trimming shortened V by 4 bases and J by 4 bases, and 13 bases separated the two germline ends. CDR3 sequence: CASSRASWRETQYF. The DNA for the CDR3 is TGTGCCAGCAGCCGAGCTAGTTGGAGAGAGACCCAGTACTTC. Complete variable domain (other parts from reference TRBV14 and TRBJ2-5): EAGVTQFPSHSVIEKGQTVTLRCDPISGHDNLYWYRRVMGKEIKFLLHFVKESKQDESGMPNNRFLAERTGGTYSTLKVQPAELEDSGVYFCASSRASWRETQYFGPGTRLLVL.

The chain uses TRBV29-1 and TRBJ2-2; the D gene is possibly TRBD1 (5 bases). Germline values: CDR1 SQVTM, CDR2 ANQGSEA. This CDR3 is 13 amino acids long. The germline V and J ends were trimmed by 5 bases and 5 bases, with 12 bases remaining between them. CDR3: CSVQIQGTGELFF. The DNA of the CDR3 is TGCAGCGTTCAAATTCAGGGAACCGGGGAGCTGTTTTTT.

V is TRBV4-1 and J is TRBJ1-2, with 8 bases lining up with TRBD1. This CDR3 has 15 residues. Per germline, CDR1 MGHRA and CDR2 YSYEKL. With 1 base clipped from V and 5 bases from J, the junction kept 6 bases outside the gene matches. This CDR3 is CASSQADTGGYGYTF. Written as DNA, the CDR3 is TGCGCCAGCAGCCAAGCCGACACAGGGGGGTATGGCTACACCTTC.

With respect to this clone: One end of the junction is discordant with germline, which a read error may explain. The rearrangement links TRBV7-9 to TRBJ2-7; 10 bases align to TRBD1. Germline CDR1 SEHNR, CDR2 FQNEAQ (reference sequence). This CDR3 has 14 amino acids. CDR3 coding DNA: TGTTCCAGCAGCCCCGGGACAGGGGACTACGAGCAGTACTTC. Amino acid sequence: CSSSPGTGDYEQYF.

The V and J genes are TRBV11-1 and TRBJ2-7; 10 nucleotides align to TRBD1. The CDR3 runs to 15 residues. V dropped 6 bases and J dropped 3; count of bases not matched to a gene: 8. Germline CDR1 and CDR2: SGHAT and FQDESV (reference sequence). The DNA for the CDR3 is TGTGCCAGCAGGCTTCTTGGACAGGGGGGCTACGAGCAGTACTTC. It specifies CASRLLGQGGYEQYF.

This clone was seen a single time. This CDR3 is also generated by other DNA sequences in the sample. The chain couples TRBV6-4 to TRBJ1-3; 7 nucleotides align to TRBD1. CDR3 size: 18 residues. V was pared by 1 base and J by 4 bases, with 13 bases of the junction left unmatched. Germline V gives CDR1 MRHNA, CDR2 SNTAGT. The CDR3: CASSDLQQGKMAGNTIYF. CDR3 nucleotides: TGTGCCAGCAGTGACTTACAACAGGGGAAGATGGCCGGAAACACCATATATTTT.

A single count supports this clone. The chain couples TRBV7-3 to TRBJ2-4, with TRBD1 identical over 9 bases. Germline values: CDR1 SGHTA, CDR2 FQGTGA. J was trimmed by 0 bases and V by 5 bases; bases with no gene match: 8. The CDR3 totals 17 residues. The CDR3 is CASSPTGTGKAKNIQYF. The CDR3 bases are TGTGCCAGCAGCCCCACCGGGACAGGGAAAGCCAAAAACATTCAGTACTTC.

The V gene is TRBV29-1, the J gene TRBJ2-2; 7 bases are a match to TRBD1. Trimming at V came to 6 bases and at J to 0 bases, leaving 4 bases not matched to a gene. CDR1 is SQVTM and CDR2 is ANQGSEA in the germline V gene. This CDR3 contains 14 residues. The CDR3, as DNA: TGCAGCGTCCCGGGACAGACGAACACCGGGGAGCTGTTTTTT. Residues: CSVPGQTNTGELFF.

The chain employs TRBV7-9 and TRBJ2-7, with 7 bases that match TRBD2. The germline CDR1 and CDR2 sequences are SEHNR and FQNEAQ (reference sequence). V gave up 4 bases and J gave up 6 bases; unmatched junction bases: 3. This CDR3 region has 12 residues. Written as DNA, the CDR3 is TGTGCCAGCAGCTGGGCGGGGGTCGAGCAGTACTTC. Translated, it gives CASSWAGVEQYF.

The chain has TRBV2 and TRBJ2-5, with 10 nucleotides matching TRBD1. The V and J ends lost 8 bases and 4 bases, in that order; junction bases with no gene match: 10. The length of the CDR3 is 15 residues. Germline CDR1 and CDR2: SNHLY and FYNNEI. Here the CDR3 DNA reads TGTGCCAGCGTGGCGGGACAGGGGAGGAGAGAGACCCAGTACTTC. Translated: CASVAGQGRRETQYF. Complete variable domain (other parts from reference TRBV2 and TRBJ2-5): EPEVTQTPSHQVTQMGQEVILRCVPISNHLYFYWYRQILGQKVEFLVSFYNNEISEKSEIFDDQFSVERPDGSNFTLKIRSTKLEDSAMYFCASVAGQGRRETQYFGPGTRLLVL.

V and J are TRBV7-3 and TRBJ2-2; D perhaps matches TRBD1 (6 bases). CDR3 size: 16 residues. CDR1 is SGHTA and CDR2 is FQGTGA in the germline V gene. Between the trimmed V and J ends, which lost 5 bases and 6 bases, there was a span of 19 bases. The CDR3 sequence: CASSGVQGRFAGELFF. CDR3 bases: TGTGCCAGCAGCGGCGTACAGGGTCGGTTCGCCGGGGAGCTGTTTTTT.

The CDR3 protein is CASSLTGFGTSGRTDTQYF. The CDR3 nucleotides read TGTGCCAGCAGCTTAACGGGATTCGGGACTAGCGGCCGCACAGATACGCAGTATTTT. The chain combines TRBV7-3 with TRBJ2-3; 11 bases are a match to TRBD2. This CDR3 contains 19 residues. V shed 0 bases, J shed 1 base, and the junction held 9 bases outside the gene matches. The germline CDR1 and CDR2 sequences are SGHTA and FQGTGA.

The rearrangement uses TRBV10-3 and TRBJ1-2; 8 bases agree with TRBD1. The germline gives CDR1 ENHRY, CDR2 SYGVKD. V trimming: 7 bases; J trimming: 1 base; junction bases outside the gene matches: 5. This CDR3 is 14 amino acids long. CDR3 coding DNA: TGTGCCATCAATCCGGGACAGGTTAACTATGGCTACACCTTC. As protein: CAINPGQVNYGYTF.

On this clone itself: The junction does not match germline at one end; this may be a read error. The chain uses TRBV27 and TRBJ2-3; 7 bases are a match to TRBD1. CDR3 length: 16 residues. Per germline, CDR1 MNHEY and CDR2 SMNVEV (reference sequence). Written as DNA, the CDR3 is TGTGCCAGCAGTTCTTGGGACAGTTTAGCGACAGATACGCGGTATTTT. The encoded protein is CASSSWDSLATDTRYF.

This clone was found a few times. V and J are TRBV28 and TRBJ2-1, with 13 bases aligning to TRBD2. Germline CDR1 is MDHEN and CDR2 is SYDVKM. The CDR3 length is 15 residues. The ends lost 6 bases at V and 6 bases at J; junction bases unmatched: 5. The CDR3 nucleotides read TGTGCCAGCAGCCCTAGGACTAGCGGGAGCAATGAGCAGTTCTTC. Protein sequence: CASSPRTSGSNEQFF.